Below are 6 T cell receptor beta chains sequenced from a single sample in a study of tumor-infiltrating lymphocytes in primary liver carcinoma. The blood RNA (from unsorted whole blood) was obtained, and germline DNA was also extracted. Synthesis of TCR beta cDNA was carried out from approximately 500 ng total RNA with a constant-region primer. Slightly modified ARM-PCR served as the procedure for the TCR beta libraries. These libraries came from three rounds of nested multiplex PCR. Running roughly 10 cycles apiece, the first two PCR rounds relied on TRBV1-TRBV30 forward primers together with a C-beta reverse primer. Each CDR3 protein is one row after TCRdb ran MiXCR on the multiplex PCR reads. The data show about 310,000 distinct CDR3 sequences, approximately 65% seen once. Sequenced: peripheral blood. The receptors derive from a man aged 40-50 years with primary liver carcinoma and hepatitis B virus infection.

Worth noting for this clonotype: A much larger clone is a single base away; this may be a read error. This chain links TRBV6-6 with TRBJ2-3; a possible D gene is TRBD1 (5 bases). This CDR3 spans 10 amino acids. Germline lookup yields CDR1 MNHNY and CDR2 SVGAGI (reference sequence). CDR3 in amino acids: CASSRDSSIF. For the CDR3, the DNA is TGTGCCAGCTCCCGAGACAGCTCGATTTTT.

The chain couples TRBV30 to TRBJ1-4; TRBD1 matches 7 bases. The CDR3 extends over 15 amino acids. V shed 3 bases, J shed 6 bases, and the junction held 10 bases outside the gene matches. Germline V gives CDR1 GTSNPN, CDR2 SVGIG (reference sequence). CDR3 DNA sequence: TGTGCCTGGAGGACATCCGACAGGGTACATGAAAAACTGTTTTTT. The encoded protein is CAWRTSDRVHEKLFF.

This clonotype was observed once. Given a much more abundant clone one base away, this may be a read error. The rearrangement joins TRBV4-3 to TRBJ2-3, with a weak D call TRBD2 (6 bases). The CDR3 totals 14 residues. Germline V gene data show CDR1 as LGHNA and CDR2 as YSLEER. V gave up 9 bases and J gave up 4 bases, with 17 bases separating them. The CDR3 bases are TGCGCCAGTTCCGGGGACTGGGGTTCAGATACGCAGTATTTT. This encodes CASSGDWGSDTQYF.

Worth noting for this clonotype: A read error may be the cause here, since a much bigger clone is one base away. The chain joins TRBV6-1 to TRBJ2-7; possibly TRBD1 or TRBD2 for D (5 bases each). Trimming left V 10 bases short and J 4 bases short, with 8 bases between. CDR1 is MNHNS, CDR2 SASEGT, per germline. CDR3 length equals 10 residues. The CDR3 coding sequence is TGTGCCATCTGGGGGTACGAGCAGTACTTC. This gives the protein CAIWGYEQYF.

Concerning this clonotype: One junction end does not reproduce the germline sequence, and a read error may be involved. The rearrangement links TRBV5-5 to TRBJ2-1; TRBD1 is a possible D gene (6 bases). The CDR3 spans 15 residues. The germline V gene encodes CDR1 SGHKS and CDR2 YYEKEE (reference sequence). DNA of the CDR3: TGTGCCAGCAGCTTGTCAGGACAGTCGGCCAATGAGCACTTCTTC. Translated, it gives CASSLSGQSANEHFF.

In this sample, this clonotype turned up many times. The chain combines TRBV29-1 with TRBJ2-3; D tentatively fits TRBD1 or TRBD2 (5 bases each). Germline CDR1 SQVTM, CDR2 ANQGSEA. Deletions cut 7 bases from V and 0 bases from J, with 20 bases between. This CDR3 contains 16 residues. CDR3 bases: TGCAGCGCCCCGTTGTTTCGAGGGGAGAGCACAGATACGCAGTATTTT. This codes for CSAPLFRGESTDTQYF.